One sample yielded the 12 T cell receptor beta chains listed below, sequenced in a study of blood T cell repertoires in COVID-19. Profiled with immunoSEQ multiplex PCR; TCRdb holds only in-frame clones, not every one. Here the sample spans 120,000 to 150,000 clones, approximately 90% being singletons. The sample taken for sequencing was peripheral blood. The receptors here all came from a woman in her sixties with active COVID-19.

The chain combines TRBV5-1 with TRBJ2-7; the match to TRBD1 covers 8 bases. V dropped 4 bases and J dropped 3; count of bases not matched to a gene: 6. Germline loops: CDR1 SGHRS, CDR2 YFSETQ. There are 14 residues in the CDR3. CDR3 in amino acids: CASSRKTGDYEQYF. In nucleotides, the CDR3 is TGCGCCAGCAGCCGAAAGACAGGGGACTACGAGCAGTACTTC.

This chain links TRBV5-1 with TRBJ1-1, with 7 bases fitting TRBD1. The trim removed 3 bases at V and 1 base at J, leaving 6 bases unmatched. The CDR3 length is 15 residues. CDR1 is SGHRS and CDR2 is YFSETQ in the germline V gene. CDR3 protein: CASSSTGTGNTEAFF. CDR3 DNA: TGCGCCAGCAGCTCGACAGGGACGGGGAACACTGAAGCTTTCTTT. The complete variable domain, with remaining parts taken from reference TRBV5-1 and TRBJ1-1, reads KAGVTQTPRYLIKTRGQQVTLSCSPISGHRSVSWYQQTPGQGLQFLFEYFSETQRNKGNFPGRFSGRQFSNSRSEMNVSTLELGDSALYLCASSSTGTGNTEAFFGQGTRLTVV.

V is TRBV19 and J is TRBJ2-1, with 12 bases aligning to TRBD2. The CDR3 sequence is 21 residues long. V gave up 5 bases and J gave up 0 bases; unmatched junction bases: 17. CDR1 is LNHDA, CDR2 SQIVND, per germline (reference sequence). CDR3: CASSDGVPGLAGSSSYNEQFF. DNA for the CDR3: TGTGCCAGTAGTGACGGGGTCCCGGGACTAGCGGGTTCGAGCTCCTACAATGAGCAGTTCTTC.

The genes are TRBV28 and TRBJ1-2; 9 bases are a match to TRBD1. V lost 7 bases and J lost 2; bases outside the gene matches: 11. This CDR3 spans 16 amino acids. Germline-derived CDR1 and CDR2 are MDHEN and SYDVKM. The DNA for the CDR3 is TGTGCCAGCATCCCGGACAGGGGAGGGATAAACTATGGCTACACCTTC. Protein sequence: CASIPDRGGINYGYTF.

The chain recombines TRBV2 with TRBJ2-1; 15 nucleotides align to TRBD2. Trimming cost V 5 bases and J 9 bases; bases outside gene matches: 14. The CDR3 contains 18 residues. The germline V gene encodes CDR1 SNHLY and CDR2 FYNNEI. CDR3 protein: CASSLSPRTSGREGEQFF. The CDR3 DNA follows: TGTGCCAGCAGTTTGAGCCCAAGGACTAGCGGGAGGGAGGGTGAGCAGTTCTTC.

This chain uses TRBV11-2 with TRBJ2-7; D is possibly TRBD2 (6 bases). Trimming removed 2 bases from V and 3 bases from J, with 11 bases in between. CDR3 size: 14 residues. In germline, CDR1 is SGHAT, CDR2 FQNNGV. The CDR3 nucleotides are TGTGCCAGCAGCTTATGGAGGGCCCGCTACGAGCAGTACTTC. This gives the protein CASSLWRARYEQYF.

The CDR3: CAISGTSGNEQYF. CDR3 nucleotide sequence: TGTGCCATCAGTGGGACTAGCGGGAACGAGCAGTACTTC. V is TRBV10-3 and J is TRBJ2-7; TRBD2 matches 12 bases. This CDR3 is built from 13 residues. Per the germline V gene, CDR1 is ENHRY and CDR2 is SYGVKD. V shed 4 bases, J shed 5 bases, and the junction held 0 bases outside the gene matches.

V gene TRBV6-6 combines with J gene TRBJ2-7; 12 bases are a match to TRBD1. Per the germline V gene, CDR1 is MNHNY and CDR2 is SVGAGI (reference sequence). The CDR3 consists of 19 residues. After removal of 5 bases from V and 3 bases from J, the junction contained 17 bases not matched to a gene. The CDR3 bases are TGTGCCAGCAGTCGACGGGCCGGGACAGGGGGCTCCAAACTCTACGAGCAGTACTTC. This codes for CASSRRAGTGGSKLYEQYF.

The table lists this clone with a few counts. The chain couples TRBV19 to TRBJ2-7; TRBD2 agrees at 7 bases. V dropped 8 bases and J dropped 3; count of bases not matched to a gene: 16. Germline V gene lookup returns CDR1 LNHDA and CDR2 SQIVND (reference sequence). This CDR3 has 16 residues. The CDR3 region has the DNA TGTGCCAGTCGGCCCCACGCCCTAGCGGCTAGCTACGAGCAGTACTTC. It encodes CASRPHALAASYEQYF.

The rearrangement joins TRBV5-5 to TRBJ2-1; 7 positions match TRBD2. V lost 3 bases and J lost 0; bases outside the gene matches: 12. This CDR3 has 18 amino acids. Germline CDR1 and CDR2: SGHKS and YYEKEE (reference sequence). The CDR3 bases are TGTGCCAGCAGCTCACTCCCACTAGCGACAAGCTCCTACAATGAGCAGTTCTTC. Encoded protein: CASSSLPLATSSYNEQFF.

The chain joins TRBV7-7 to TRBJ2-2; 8 bases fit TRBD1. The trim removed 3 bases at V and 5 bases at J, leaving 5 bases unmatched. CDR1 is SSHAT, CDR2 FNYEAQ, per germline (reference sequence). This CDR3 region has 15 residues. The DNA for the CDR3 is TGTGCCAGCAGCTTGGACAGGGTGGGGACCGGGGAGCTGTTTTTT. It codes for CASSLDRVGTGELFF. Full variable domain (rest looked up from reference TRBV7-7 and TRBJ2-2): GAGVSQSPRYKVTKRGQDVTLRCDPISSHATLYWYQQALGQGPEFLTYFNYEAQPDKSGLPSDRFSAERPEGSISTLTIQRTEQRDSAMYRCASSLDRVGTGELFFGEGSRLTVL.

The rearrangement links TRBV11-3 to TRBJ2-5, with 10 nucleotides matching TRBD2. The CDR3 consists of 17 residues. In germline, CDR1 is SGHNT, CDR2 YENEEA. Losses at the gene ends were 1 base for V and 2 bases for J; bases not matched to a gene: 7. In DNA form, the CDR3 reads TGTGCCAGCAGCTTAGGTAGCCTAGCGGGAGTACAAGAGACCCAGTACTTC. It is translated as CASSLGSLAGVQETQYF.